The subject of this entry is one TCR beta chain. TCRdb recomputed calls from the multiplex PCR reads with MiXCR, one row per CDR3 protein. This sample has 30,000 to 40,000 distinct CDR3 sequences, with about 63% found just once. The entry originates in a study of breast tumors, draining lymph nodes, adjacent tissues. V was cut by 4 bases and J by 9 bases, with 13 bases left in between. There are 14 residues in the CDR3. Per germline, CDR1 SGHDN and CDR2 FVKESK. The sample was breast tumor tissue. The chain employs TRBV14 and TRBJ1-6; D might be TRBD1 (5 bases). This receptor was taken from a female donor with breast cancer. Some clones in this sample may be carry-over from other donors' samples. The CDR3 nucleotides are TGTGCCAGCAGCCTAGGGGCTTGGGGTTCACCCCTCCACTTT. This sequence encodes CASSLGAWGSPLHF.